Following are 17 T cell receptor beta chains from one sample sequenced in a study of control samples from healthy donors and cancer patients. Profiled with immunoSEQ multiplex PCR; TCRdb holds only in-frame clones, not every one. The top ten hold 4.1% of the sample, which has 150,000 to 200,000 clones, around 93% seen once. Sequencing input: blood. All receptors derive from a woman aged 60-75 years in good health.

The chain has TRBV4-3 and TRBJ1-3; D is unresolved. The V end lost 0 bases, the J end lost 3 bases, and 9 bases lay between the germline ends. CDR1 LGHNA and CDR2 YSLEER come from the germline V gene. The CDR3 covers 15 residues. The CDR3 is CASSQDKDVGNTIYF. CDR3 coding DNA: TGCGCCAGCAGCCAAGATAAGGACGTTGGAAACACCATATATTTT.

The J gene is TRBJ1-1, the V gene TRBV5-1; possibly TRBD1 for D (5 bases). Trimming removed 3 bases from V and 1 base from J, with 7 bases in between. Germline V CDR1 and CDR2: SGHRS, YFSETQ. The CDR3 loop spans 13 amino acids. The CDR3 nucleotides read TGCGCCAGCAGCTCAGGGCCGAACACTGAAGCTTTCTTT. This codes for CASSSGPNTEAFF.

The chain recombines TRBV27 with TRBJ1-5, with a weak D call TRBD1 (5 bases). CDR1 and CDR2 from the germline V gene are MNHEY and SMNVEV (reference sequence). V lost 4 bases to trimming and J lost 0 bases, with 10 bases between them. This CDR3 has 15 residues. CDR3 loop: CASSWGGNSNQPQHF. The CDR3 DNA reads as TGTGCCAGCAGTTGGGGGGGTAATAGCAATCAGCCCCAGCATTTT.

The chain links TRBV4-3 to TRBJ1-2; tentative D call: TRBD1 (5 bases). The ends were cut back, 0 bases at V and 2 bases at J, with 10 bases in the middle. The CDR3 extends over 15 amino acids. CDR1 LGHNA and CDR2 YSLEER come from the germline V gene. The CDR3 DNA reads TGCGCCAGCAGCCAAGATTGGACAATGAACTATGGCTACACCTTC. Amino acids: CASSQDWTMNYGYTF.

The chain recombines TRBV6-4 with TRBJ2-3; 9 bases map to TRBD2. The CDR3 runs to 15 residues. The V gene's germline CDR1 is MRHNA and CDR2 SNTAGT. J lost 4 bases, V lost 2 bases, and 4 bases had no gene match. CDR3 nucleotide sequence: TGTGCCAGCAGTGACCGCGGGGGGGCCCCAGATACGCAGTATTTT. Amino acids: CASSDRGGAPDTQYF.

A single count supports this clone. The chain couples TRBV9 to TRBJ2-6, with D perhaps TRBD1 or TRBD2 (6 bases each). Trimming cost V 4 bases and J 0 bases, with 20 bases left between them. Germline CDR1 and CDR2: SGDLS and YYNGEE. This CDR3 spans 19 amino acids. The CDR3 DNA reads TGTGCCAGCAGCCCAGAGAGGGGGGAGGATGCCTCTGGGGCCAACGTCCTGACTTTC. Translating gives CASSPERGEDASGANVLTF.

The CDR3 bases are TGCGCCAGCAGTTGGGAAGGCACAGATACGCAGTATTTT. Its translation is CASSWEGTDTQYF. The rearrangement links TRBV4-3 to TRBJ2-3; no reliable D call. V was cut by 6 bases and J by 1 base, with 8 bases left in between. The CDR3 consists of 13 residues. The V gene's germline CDR1 is LGHNA and CDR2 YSLEER.

The V and J genes are TRBV7-9 and TRBJ1-3; no clear D. CDR1 and CDR2 (germline): SEHNR, FQNEAQ (reference sequence). This CDR3 contains 16 residues. The V and J ends lost 1 base and 0 bases respectively, with 10 bases between them. In DNA form, the CDR3 reads TGTGCCAGCAGCTTAGAAGTAGGAGCCTCTGGAAACACCATATATTTT. It encodes CASSLEVGASGNTIYF.

DNA for the CDR3: TGTGCCAGCAGTTTACTAGCGGGGGGGTACAATGAGCAGTTCTTC. Protein product: CASSLLAGGYNEQFF. The chain links TRBV6-2 or TRBV6-3 to TRBJ2-1; 13 bases map to TRBD2. CDR3 size: 15 residues. Germline V gene data show CDR1 as MNHEY and CDR2 as SVGEGT. Trimming cost V 4 bases and J 4 bases; bases outside gene matches: 1.

This clone came up once. This sequence joins TRBV5-1 and TRBJ2-1; perhaps TRBD2 as D (6 bases). The germline gives CDR1 SGHRS, CDR2 YFSETQ. Trimming cost V 5 bases and J 8 bases, with 8 bases left between them. The CDR3 contains 11 residues. The CDR3 DNA sequence: TGCGCCAGCAGGGAGGGCTATGAGCAGTTCTTC. Its translation: CASREGYEQFF.

This chain joins TRBV9 and TRBJ1-4; 7 nucleotides agree with TRBD1. Losses at the gene ends were 2 bases for V and 7 bases for J; bases not matched to a gene: 5. This CDR3 is built from 14 residues. CDR1 is SGDLS, CDR2 YYNGEE, per germline. CDR3 sequence: CASSVRGRGEKLFF. In DNA, the CDR3 is TGTGCCAGCAGCGTTAGGGGGCGCGGTGAAAAACTGTTTTTT.

The chain links TRBV5-1 to TRBJ2-5; 8 bases line up with TRBD1. The germline gives CDR1 SGHRS, CDR2 YFSETQ. This CDR3 is 16 amino acids long. The V gene end was trimmed by 4 bases and the J gene end by 5 bases; junction bases not matched to a gene: 13. The CDR3 DNA sequence: TGCGCCAGCAGCGGGACAGGCGAAATCGTTGGGGAGACCCAGTACTTC. Amino acids: CASSGTGEIVGETQYF. The whole variable domain, remainder taken from reference TRBV5-1 and TRBJ2-5, is KAGVTQTPRYLIKTRGQQVTLSCSPISGHRSVSWYQQTPGQGLQFLFEYFSETQRNKGNFPGRFSGRQFSNSRSEMNVSTLELGDSALYLCASSGTGEIVGETQYFGPGTRLLVL.

This clone was detected only a few times. The genes are TRBV5-6 and TRBJ1-3; D gene ambiguous. CDR1 is SGHDT, CDR2 YYEEEE, per germline. Trimming took 4 bases from V and 9 from J, leaving 8 bases between them. This CDR3 region has 11 residues. The DNA for the CDR3 is TGTGCCAGCAGCGTTAGTAGCACCATATATTTT. Protein: CASSVSSTIYF.

This sequence joins TRBV6-6 and TRBJ1-6, with 9 nucleotides matching TRBD1. V trimming: 5 bases; J trimming: 7 bases; junction bases outside the gene matches: 6. Looked up from germline, CDR1 is MNHNY and CDR2 is SVGAGI (reference sequence). The CDR3 has 15 amino acids. CDR3 loop: CASSLGQGPNSPLHF. DNA for the CDR3: TGTGCCAGCAGTCTCGGACAGGGGCCCAATTCACCCCTCCACTTT.

The V gene is TRBV7-2, the J gene TRBJ1-4, with D maybe TRBD1 (5 bases). Trimming cost V 3 bases and J 10 bases, with 21 bases left between them. This CDR3 contains 16 residues. Germline V CDR1 and CDR2: SGHTA, FQGNSA. CDR3 in DNA: TGTGCCAGCAGCTTTGAGGGCGCATCGGAGAGGGGAAAACTGTTTTTT. Translation: CASSFEGASERGKLFF.

The V and J genes are TRBV27 and TRBJ2-1, with D hard to call. The CDR3 spans 14 residues. The V end lost 6 bases, the J end lost 6 bases, and 15 bases lay between the germline ends. Per germline, CDR1 MNHEY and CDR2 SMNVEV (reference sequence). The CDR3 coding sequence is TGTGCCAGCAGGGTTATAACCTATTCCAATGAGCAGTTCTTC. Translated: CASRVITYSNEQFF.

The chain is built from TRBV6-5 and TRBJ2-5; 8 nucleotides line up with TRBD2. V shed 3 bases, J shed 0 bases, and the junction held 6 bases outside the gene matches. The CDR3 is 16 residues long. CDR1 and CDR2 (germline): MNHEY, SVGAGI. The CDR3 coding sequence is TGTGCCAGCAGTTATCAACTAGCGGAGAACCAAGAGACCCAGTACTTC. It yields the protein CASSYQLAENQETQYF.